Here is one T cell receptor beta chain with its context. The CDR3 is made up of 15 amino acids. Deletions cut 2 bases from V and 0 bases from J, with 10 bases between. Germline CDR1 LNHDA, CDR2 SQIVND (reference sequence). This entry comes from a study of blood T cell repertoires in COVID-19. Authors' data handling: By means of reference gene primer amplification, nucleated cell counts were estimated. The repertoire was sequenced with immunoSEQ multiplex PCR; TCRdb's copy has only in-frame clones and lacks some. The V and J calls and clone size are taken from that table; D and trimming were inferred from the DNA. The sample lists tens of thousands of clones, 85% to 95% occurring once.

Sequencing used peripheral blood. This receptor was taken from a human donor in a cohort sampled during active COVID-19. The chain links TRBV19 to TRBJ1-1; TRBD1 is a possible D gene (6 bases). The CDR3: CASSIRTGMNTEAFF. The CDR3, as DNA: TGTGCCAGTAGTATAAGAACAGGGATGAACACTGAAGCTTTCTTT.